This TCR beta chain comes out of a study of T cells of healthy individuals. One entry per CDR3 protein, called by TCRdb with MiXCR from the 5' RACE reads. The sample shows about 96,000 distinct CDR3 sequences, 17% of them seen only once. This clonotype was counted only a few times. The sequence was obtained from a human donor in good health.

In nucleotides, the CDR3 is TGTGCCACGTTAAAGCCGGGACAGGGGACGTACGAGCAGTACTTC. Protein sequence: CATLKPGQGTYEQYF. The chain has TRBV10-3 and TRBJ2-7; 10 bases map to TRBD1. With 10 bases clipped from V and 4 bases from J, the junction kept 13 bases outside the gene matches. The CDR3 length is 15 residues. CDR1 and CDR2 (germline): ENHRY, SYGVKD.